This T cell receptor (beta chain) was profiled in a study of blood T cell repertoires in COVID-19. Study at large: Both acute and convalescent COVID-19 samples were obtained from the United States, Italy and Spain. Sample material is recorded as cDNA or gDNA derived from T cells, B-cell-depleted T cells, or PBMCs.

Sequencing used immunoSEQ multiplex PCR; TCRdb keeps in-frame clones, though not all of them. The sample consists of some 370,000 clones, 90% of them appearing once. V lost 7 bases and J lost 4, with 13 bases in between. Germline V gene lookup returns CDR1 MDHEN and CDR2 SYDVKM. This CDR3 spans 13 amino acids. Material for sequencing was peripheral blood. The chain links TRBV28 to TRBJ1-2, with a tentative D call TRBD1 (6 bases). This clonotype was sampled from a man in his late teens or twenties with active or convalescent COVID-19. The chain's CDR3 is CASKGEGTYGYTF. CDR3 nucleotide sequence: TGTGCCAGCAAGGGGGAAGGTACCTATGGCTACACCTTC.